Listed below are T cell receptor beta chains from one sample, sequenced in a study of graft-versus-host responses after intestinal transplantation. The method was immunoSEQ multiplex PCR; TCRdb's version includes in-frame clones alone and lacks a portion of them. The repertoire has 20,000 or so clones, 90% of them found once; the top ten carry around 1.9%. The specimen comprised PBMCs, sampled less than 400 days after transplant. The receptors shown here come from a human patient who received an intestinal transplant, so some T cells may come from the graft donor. Each CDR3 is given with its conserved first and last residue. A D gene is named only where the DNA matches it firmly. Clone size is given for some rows only: seen once, a few or many times, or a class if the clone is expanded.

clone size: .
J gene: TRBJ2-2
D gene: .
V gene: TRBV4-1
CDR3 DNA: TGCGCCAGCAGCCTTTTGTACACCGGGGAGCTGTTTTTT
CDR3 protein: CASSLLYTGELFF

clone size: .
J gene: TRBJ1-5
D gene: TRBD1
V gene: TRBV10-2
CDR3 DNA: TGCGCCAGCACCATGGACGGGACAGGGGTCAATCAGCCCCAGCATTTT
CDR3 protein: CASTMDGTGVNQPQHF

clone size: once
J gene: TRBJ2-7
D gene: .
V gene: TRBV10-1
CDR3 DNA: TGCGCCAGCATTGGGACACAGAAGTACGAGCAGTACTTC
CDR3 protein: CASIGTQKYEQYF

clone size: .
J gene: TRBJ1-1
D gene: .
V gene: TRBV20-1
CDR3 DNA: TGCAGTGCTAGAGAGGACAGAGAAGCTTTCTTT
CDR3 protein: CSAREDREAFF

clone size: .
J gene: TRBJ2-7
D gene: TRBD2
V gene: TRBV6-5
CDR3 DNA: TGTGCCAGCAGCCTCGAGCGGGGCGAGCAGTACTTC
CDR3 protein: CASSLERGEQYF

clone size: .
J gene: TRBJ1-2
D gene: .
V gene: TRBV29-1
CDR3 DNA: TGCAGCGTTGCGGGGGGGGAGTATACCTATGGCTACACCTTC
CDR3 protein: CSVAGGEYTYGYTF

clone size: .
J gene: TRBJ2-7
D gene: .
V gene: TRBV7-2
CDR3 DNA: TGTGCCAGCAGCTTAGAAAGGTTAAGCTACGAGCAGTACTTC
CDR3 protein: CASSLERLSYEQYF

clone size: .
J gene: TRBJ1-3
D gene: .
V gene: TRBV18
CDR3 DNA: TGTGCCAGCTCACCACGAGACGGACACTCTGGAAACACCATATATTTT
CDR3 protein: CASSPRDGHSGNTIYF

clone size: .
J gene: TRBJ2-7
D gene: TRBD2
V gene: TRBV2
CDR3 DNA: TGTGCCAGCAGTGGACTAGCGGGAGCGGCGACCTACGAGCAGTACTTC
CDR3 protein: CASSGLAGAATYEQYF

clone size: .
J gene: TRBJ1-2
D gene: TRBD1
V gene: TRBV2
CDR3 DNA: TGTGCCAGCAGTGCGGGACAGGGGAATGGCTACACCTTC
CDR3 protein: CASSAGQGNGYTF

clone size: .
J gene: TRBJ1-1
D gene: .
V gene: TRBV7-7
CDR3 DNA: TGTGCCAGCAGCTTACACTGCTGGACAGTCTCTTCGAACACTGAAGCTTTCTTT
CDR3 protein: CASSLHCWTVSSNTEAFF

clone size: .
J gene: TRBJ2-2
D gene: .
V gene: TRBV6-5
CDR3 DNA: TGTGCCAGCAGCCTATACACCGGGGAGCTGTTTTTT
CDR3 protein: CASSLYTGELFF

clone size: .
J gene: TRBJ2-7
D gene: TRBD2
V gene: TRBV6-5
CDR3 DNA: TGTGCCAGCAGTCTAGGACTAGCGGGGTCCTACGAGCAGTACTTC
CDR3 protein: CASSLGLAGSYEQYF

clone size: .
J gene: TRBJ1-2
D gene: .
V gene: TRBV28
CDR3 DNA: TGTGCCAGCAGTTTATTTGGGGAGGGGAGAAATGGCTACACCTTC
CDR3 protein: CASSLFGEGRNGYTF

clone size: few
J gene: TRBJ2-1
D gene: .
V gene: TRBV11-2
CDR3 DNA: TGTGCCAGCAGCTTAGGATCTAGCGGAGGGGGTGAGCAGTTCTTC
CDR3 protein: CASSLGSSGGGEQFF

clone size: .
J gene: TRBJ1-2
D gene: .
V gene: TRBV5-1
CDR3 DNA: TGCGCCAGCAGAGGGGTCGATGGCTACACCTTC
CDR3 protein: CASRGVDGYTF

clone size: .
J gene: TRBJ2-1
D gene: .
V gene: TRBV29-1
CDR3 DNA: TGCAGCGTTGAAGAACCGCTCTACAATGAGCAGTTCTTC
CDR3 protein: CSVEEPLYNEQFF

clone size: few
J gene: TRBJ2-1
D gene: TRBD1
V gene: TRBV10-2
CDR3 DNA: TGCGCCAGCAGTGGGAAGACAGGGTCTGAGCAGTTCTTC
CDR3 protein: CASSGKTGSEQFF

clone size: few
J gene: TRBJ1-6
D gene: TRBD1
V gene: TRBV5-1
CDR3 DNA: TGCGCCAGCAGCTTGCAGGGGGCCGGCTCACCCCTCCACTTT
CDR3 protein: CASSLQGAGSPLHF

clone size: .
J gene: TRBJ1-1
D gene: .
V gene: TRBV10-3
CDR3 DNA: TGTGCCATCAGTGAGAGCACTGAAGCTTTCTTT
CDR3 protein: CAISESTEAFF

clone size: .
J gene: TRBJ1-1
D gene: .
V gene: TRBV28
CDR3 DNA: TGTGCCAGCAGTTTACAGAACACTGAAGCTTTCTTT
CDR3 protein: CASSLQNTEAFF

clone size: .
J gene: TRBJ2-5
D gene: .
V gene: TRBV11-3
CDR3 DNA: TGTGCCAGCAGCCTTCAAGGAAGCGAGACCCAGTACTTC
CDR3 protein: CASSLQGSETQYF

clone size: .
J gene: TRBJ1-4
D gene: .
V gene: TRBV28
CDR3 DNA: TGTGCCAGCAGTTTAAAAGGACTGAAACTGTTTTTT
CDR3 protein: CASSLKGLKLFF

clone size: .
J gene: TRBJ2-6
D gene: .
V gene: TRBV9
CDR3 DNA: TGTGCCAGCAGCAAAGGAAGCCGTACAGGCTCTGGGGCCAACGTCCTGACTTTC
CDR3 protein: CASSKGSRTGSGANVLTF

clone size: .
J gene: TRBJ2-7
D gene: TRBD2
V gene: TRBV29-1
CDR3 DNA: TGCAGCGTTAAGACTAGCGGGAGTTCCTACGAGCAGTACTTC
CDR3 protein: CSVKTSGSSYEQYF

clone size: .
J gene: TRBJ2-1
D gene: .
V gene: TRBV12-5
CDR3 DNA: TGTGCTAGTGGTCCGAGTGGTTGGAATGAGCAGTTCTTC
CDR3 protein: CASGPSGWNEQFF

clone size: .
J gene: TRBJ2-7
D gene: .
V gene: TRBV9
CDR3 DNA: TGTGCCAGCAGCGTAGTGTTTCGGAAAACCCTGGCCTACGAGCAGTACTTC
CDR3 protein: CASSVVFRKTLAYEQYF